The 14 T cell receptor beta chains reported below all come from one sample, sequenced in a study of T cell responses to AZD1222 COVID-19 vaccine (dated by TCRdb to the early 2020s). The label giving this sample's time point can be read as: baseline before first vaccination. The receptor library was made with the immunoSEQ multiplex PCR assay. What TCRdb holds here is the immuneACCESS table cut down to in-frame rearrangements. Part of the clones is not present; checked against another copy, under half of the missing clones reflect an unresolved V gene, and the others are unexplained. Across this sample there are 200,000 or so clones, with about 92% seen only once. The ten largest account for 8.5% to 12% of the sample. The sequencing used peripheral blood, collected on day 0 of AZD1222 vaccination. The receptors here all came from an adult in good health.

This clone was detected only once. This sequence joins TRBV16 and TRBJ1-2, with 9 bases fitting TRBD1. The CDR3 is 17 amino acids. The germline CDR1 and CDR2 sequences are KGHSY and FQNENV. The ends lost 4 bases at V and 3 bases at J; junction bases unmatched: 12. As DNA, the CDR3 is TGTGCCAGCAGCCCACCGGGACAGGGTTGGAGATACTATGGCTACACCTTC. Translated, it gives CASSPPGQGWRYYGYTF.

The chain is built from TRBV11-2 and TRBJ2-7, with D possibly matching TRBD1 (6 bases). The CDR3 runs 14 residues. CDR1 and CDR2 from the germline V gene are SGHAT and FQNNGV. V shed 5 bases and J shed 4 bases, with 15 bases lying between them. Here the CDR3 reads CASSPPGQPYEQYV. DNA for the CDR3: TGTGCCAGCAGCCCACCCGGACAGCCGTACGAGCAGTACGTC.

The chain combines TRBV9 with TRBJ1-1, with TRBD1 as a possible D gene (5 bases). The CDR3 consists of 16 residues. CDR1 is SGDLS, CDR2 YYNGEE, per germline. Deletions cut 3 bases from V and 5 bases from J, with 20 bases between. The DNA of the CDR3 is TGTGCCAGCAGCGGTAGCCGGGGCGTTTTAACTACTGAAGCTTTCTTT. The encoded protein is CASSGSRGVLTTEAFF.

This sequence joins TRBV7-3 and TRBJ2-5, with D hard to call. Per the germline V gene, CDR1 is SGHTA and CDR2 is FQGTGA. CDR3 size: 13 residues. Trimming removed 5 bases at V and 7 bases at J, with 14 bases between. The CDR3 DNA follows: TGTGCCAGCAGCCGTGATGCCTTGGGGACCCAGTACTTC. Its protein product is CASSRDALGTQYF.

CDR3 sequence: CASSPGLAGGGDEETQYF. CDR3 DNA sequence: TGCGCCAGCAGCCCGGGACTAGCGGGAGGCGGGGACGAGGAGACCCAGTACTTC. The rearrangement links TRBV5-1 to TRBJ2-5; 15 positions agree with TRBD2. The CDR3 has 18 amino acids. After removal of 4 bases from V and 5 bases from J, the junction contained 12 bases not matched to a gene. Germline CDR1 SGHRS, CDR2 YFSETQ.

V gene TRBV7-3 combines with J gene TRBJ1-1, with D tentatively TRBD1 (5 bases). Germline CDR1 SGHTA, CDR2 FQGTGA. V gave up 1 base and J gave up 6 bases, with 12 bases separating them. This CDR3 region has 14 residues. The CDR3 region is CASSLNPGTSEAFF. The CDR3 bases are TGTGCCAGCAGCTTAAACCCAGGGACCTCTGAAGCTTTCTTT.

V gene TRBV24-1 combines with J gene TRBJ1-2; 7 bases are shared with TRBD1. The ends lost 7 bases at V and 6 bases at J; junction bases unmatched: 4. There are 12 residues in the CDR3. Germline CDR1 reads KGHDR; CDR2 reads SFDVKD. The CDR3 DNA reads TGTGCCACCAGGGGGACAGTCGATGGCTACACCTTC. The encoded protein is CATRGTVDGYTF.

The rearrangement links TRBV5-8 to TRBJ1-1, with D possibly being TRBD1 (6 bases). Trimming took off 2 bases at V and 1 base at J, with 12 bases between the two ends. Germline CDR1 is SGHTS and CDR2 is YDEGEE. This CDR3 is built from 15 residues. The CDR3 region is CASSFRGVGNTEAFF. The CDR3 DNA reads TGTGCCAGCAGCTTCAGGGGCGTGGGGAACACTGAAGCTTTCTTT.

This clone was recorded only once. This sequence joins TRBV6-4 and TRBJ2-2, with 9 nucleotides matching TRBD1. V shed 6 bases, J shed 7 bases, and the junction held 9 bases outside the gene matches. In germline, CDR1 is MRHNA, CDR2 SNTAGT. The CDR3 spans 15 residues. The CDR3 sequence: CASRHRGRTDGELFF. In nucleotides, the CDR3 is TGTGCCAGCAGACACAGGGGGCGAACGGACGGGGAGCTGTTTTTT.

CDR3 sequence (DNA): TGTGCCAGCAGCGTAGAGGGATCCGCGGGTGAAAAACTGTTTTTT. Its translation is CASSVEGSAGEKLFF. The chain carries TRBV9 and TRBJ1-4, with D unclear. From germline, CDR1 is SGDLS and CDR2 YYNGEE. The V end lost 0 bases, the J end lost 7 bases, and 13 bases lay between the germline ends. The CDR3 runs to 15 residues.

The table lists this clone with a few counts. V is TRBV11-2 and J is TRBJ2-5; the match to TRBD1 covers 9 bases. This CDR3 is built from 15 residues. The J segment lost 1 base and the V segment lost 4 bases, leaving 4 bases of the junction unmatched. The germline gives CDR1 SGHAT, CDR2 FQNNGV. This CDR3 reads CASSSGQGFQETQYF. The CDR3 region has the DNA TGTGCCAGCAGCTCAGGACAGGGGTTCCAAGAGACCCAGTACTTC. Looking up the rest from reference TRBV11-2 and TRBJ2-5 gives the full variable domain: EAGVAQSPRYKIIEKRQSVAFWCNPISGHATLYWYQQILGQGPKLLIQFQNNGVVDDSQLPKDRFSAERLKGVDSTLKIQPAKLEDSAVYLCASSSGQGFQETQYFGPGTRLLVL.

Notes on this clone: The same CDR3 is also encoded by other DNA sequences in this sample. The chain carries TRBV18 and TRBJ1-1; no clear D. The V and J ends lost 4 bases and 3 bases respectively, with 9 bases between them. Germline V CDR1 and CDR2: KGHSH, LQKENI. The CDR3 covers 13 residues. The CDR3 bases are TGTGCCAGCTCACAGGGTTCTGACACTGAAGCTTTCTTT. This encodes CASSQGSDTEAFF. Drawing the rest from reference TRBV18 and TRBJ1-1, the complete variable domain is NAGVMQNPRHLVRRRGQEARLRCSPMKGHSHVYWYRQLPEEGLKFMVYLQKENIIDESGMPKERFSAEFPKEGPSILRIQQVVRGDSAAYFCASSQGSDTEAFFGQGTRLTVV.

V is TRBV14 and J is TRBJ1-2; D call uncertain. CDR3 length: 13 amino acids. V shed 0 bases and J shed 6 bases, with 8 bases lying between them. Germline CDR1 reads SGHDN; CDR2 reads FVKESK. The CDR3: CASSQDPRNGYTF. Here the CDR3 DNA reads TGTGCCAGCAGCCAAGATCCACGGAATGGCTACACCTTC.

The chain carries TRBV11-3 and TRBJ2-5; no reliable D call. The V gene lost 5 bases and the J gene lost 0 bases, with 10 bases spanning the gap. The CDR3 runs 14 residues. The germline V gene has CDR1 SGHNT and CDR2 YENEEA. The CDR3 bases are TGTGCCAGCAGCGTCGGACGGAACCAAGAGACCCAGTACTTC. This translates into CASSVGRNQETQYF.